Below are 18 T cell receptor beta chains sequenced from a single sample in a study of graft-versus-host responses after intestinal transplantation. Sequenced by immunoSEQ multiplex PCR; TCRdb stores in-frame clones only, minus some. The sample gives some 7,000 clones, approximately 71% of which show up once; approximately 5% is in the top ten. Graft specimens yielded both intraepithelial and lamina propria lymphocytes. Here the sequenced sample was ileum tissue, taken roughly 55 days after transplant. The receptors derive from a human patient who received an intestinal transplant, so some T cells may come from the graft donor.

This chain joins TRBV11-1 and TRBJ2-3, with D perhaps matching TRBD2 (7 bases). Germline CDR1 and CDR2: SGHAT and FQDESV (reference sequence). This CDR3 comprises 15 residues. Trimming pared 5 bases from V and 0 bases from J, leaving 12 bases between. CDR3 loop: CASSLGGGSTDTQYF. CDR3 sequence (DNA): TGTGCCAGCAGCCTAGGGGGGGGCAGCACAGATACGCAGTATTTT.

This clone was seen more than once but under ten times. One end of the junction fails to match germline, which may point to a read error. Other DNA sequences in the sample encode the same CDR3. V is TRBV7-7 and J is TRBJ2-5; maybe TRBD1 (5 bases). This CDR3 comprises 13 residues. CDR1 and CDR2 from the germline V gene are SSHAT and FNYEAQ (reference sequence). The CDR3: CASSRDSQETQYF. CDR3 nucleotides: TGTGCTAGCAGCCGAGACAGTCAAGAGACCCAGTACTTC. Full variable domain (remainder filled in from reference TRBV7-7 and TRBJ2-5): GAGVSQSPRYKVTKRGQDVTLRCDPISSHATLYWYQQALGQGPEFLTYFNYEAQPDKSGLPSDRFSAERPEGSISTLTIQRTEQRDSAMYRCASSRDSQETQYFGPGTRLLVL.

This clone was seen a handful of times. The DNA for the CDR3 is TGTGCCAGCAGTTTTGGGCAGGGGATGACTGAAGCTTTCTTT. Amino acids: CASSFGQGMTEAFF. The rearrangement links TRBV28 to TRBJ1-1, with D possibly being TRBD1 (6 bases). CDR3 length: 14 residues. Trimming shortened V by 3 bases and J by 5 bases, and 13 bases separated the two germline ends. Germline CDR1 MDHEN, CDR2 SYDVKM.

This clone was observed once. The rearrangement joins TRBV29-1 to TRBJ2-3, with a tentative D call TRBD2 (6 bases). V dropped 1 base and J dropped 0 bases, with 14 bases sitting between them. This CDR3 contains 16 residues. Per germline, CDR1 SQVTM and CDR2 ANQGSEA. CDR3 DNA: TGCAGCGTTGAAGCATGGGGGGAGACTAGCACAGATACGCAGTATTTT. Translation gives CSVEAWGETSTDTQYF.

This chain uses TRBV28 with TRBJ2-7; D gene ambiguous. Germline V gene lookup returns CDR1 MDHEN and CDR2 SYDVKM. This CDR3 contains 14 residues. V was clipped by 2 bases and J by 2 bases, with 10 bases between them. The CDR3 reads CASSLPQVPYEQYV. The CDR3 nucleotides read TGTGCCAGCAGTTTACCCCAGGTACCCTACGAGCAGTACGTC.

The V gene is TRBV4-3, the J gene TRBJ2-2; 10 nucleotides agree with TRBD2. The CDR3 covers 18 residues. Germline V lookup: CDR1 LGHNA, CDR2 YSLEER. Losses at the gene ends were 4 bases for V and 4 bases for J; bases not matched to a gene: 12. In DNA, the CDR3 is TGCGCCAGCAGCCCCACACCCCTAGCGGGGGACTTCACCGGGGAGCTGTTTTTT. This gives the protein CASSPTPLAGDFTGELFF.

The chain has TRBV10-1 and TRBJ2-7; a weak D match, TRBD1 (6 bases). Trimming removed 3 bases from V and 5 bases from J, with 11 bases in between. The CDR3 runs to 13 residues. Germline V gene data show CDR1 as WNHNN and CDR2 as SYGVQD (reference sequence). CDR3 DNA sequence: TGCGCCAGCAGTGATTTCCCAGGGGACGAGCAGTACGTC. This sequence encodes CASSDFPGDEQYV.

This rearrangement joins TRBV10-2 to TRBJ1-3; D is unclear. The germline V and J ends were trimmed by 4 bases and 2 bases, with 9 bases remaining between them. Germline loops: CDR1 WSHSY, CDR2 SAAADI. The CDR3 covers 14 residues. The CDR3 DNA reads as TGCGCCAGCAGTGGTGAGCGACCTGGAAACACCATATATTTT. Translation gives CASSGERPGNTIYF.

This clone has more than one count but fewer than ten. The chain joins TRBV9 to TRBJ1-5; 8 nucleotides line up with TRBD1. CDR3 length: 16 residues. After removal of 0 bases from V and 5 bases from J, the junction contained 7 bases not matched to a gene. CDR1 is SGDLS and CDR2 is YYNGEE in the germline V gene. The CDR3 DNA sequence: TGTGCCAGCAGCGTAGGACAGGGGACTTCGGATCAGCCCCAGCATTTT. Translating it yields CASSVGQGTSDQPQHF.

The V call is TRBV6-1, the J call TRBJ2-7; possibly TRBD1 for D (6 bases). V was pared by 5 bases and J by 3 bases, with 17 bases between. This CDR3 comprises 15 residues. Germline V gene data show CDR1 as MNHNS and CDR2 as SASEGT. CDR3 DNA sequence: TGTGCCAGCAGTAAGGGTCCAACGGACAGCTACGAGCAGTACGTC. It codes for CASSKGPTDSYEQYV.

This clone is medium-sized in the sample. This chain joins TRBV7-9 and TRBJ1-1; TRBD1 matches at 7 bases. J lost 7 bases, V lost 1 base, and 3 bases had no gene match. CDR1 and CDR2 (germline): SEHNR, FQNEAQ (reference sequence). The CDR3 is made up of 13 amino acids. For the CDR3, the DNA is TGTGCCAGCAGCTTAGGCGGACAGGTTGAAGCTTTCTTT. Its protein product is CASSLGGQVEAFF.

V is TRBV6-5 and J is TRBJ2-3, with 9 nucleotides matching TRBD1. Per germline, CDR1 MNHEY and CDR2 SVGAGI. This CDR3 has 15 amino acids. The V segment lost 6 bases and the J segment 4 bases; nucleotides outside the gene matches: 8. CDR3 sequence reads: CASRVWGQGADTQYF. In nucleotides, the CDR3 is TGTGCCAGCAGAGTTTGGGGACAGGGAGCAGATACGCAGTATTTT.

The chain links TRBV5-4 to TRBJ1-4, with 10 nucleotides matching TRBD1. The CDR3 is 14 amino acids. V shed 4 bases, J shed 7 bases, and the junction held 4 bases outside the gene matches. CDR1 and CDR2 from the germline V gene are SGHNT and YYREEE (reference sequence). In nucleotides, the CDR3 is TGTGCCAGCAGCGCAGACAGGGGGCCTGAAAAACTGTTTTTT. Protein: CASSADRGPEKLFF.

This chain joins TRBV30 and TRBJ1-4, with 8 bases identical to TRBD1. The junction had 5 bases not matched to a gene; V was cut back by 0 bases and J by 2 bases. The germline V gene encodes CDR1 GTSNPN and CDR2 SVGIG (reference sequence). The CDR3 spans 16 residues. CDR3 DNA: TGTGCCTGGAGTGTACCCCAGGGGGCCACTAATGAAAAACTGTTTTTT. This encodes CAWSVPQGATNEKLFF.

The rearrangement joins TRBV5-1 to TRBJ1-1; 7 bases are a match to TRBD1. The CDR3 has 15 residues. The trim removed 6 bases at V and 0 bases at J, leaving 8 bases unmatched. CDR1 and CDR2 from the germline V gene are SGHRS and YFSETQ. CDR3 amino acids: CASIPEGAVNTEAFF. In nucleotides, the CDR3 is TGCGCCAGCATCCCGGAGGGGGCAGTGAACACTGAAGCTTTCTTT.

CDR3 amino acids: CASSLWGGGTDTQYF. CDR3 DNA: TGTGCCAGCAGCCTCTGGGGCGGGGGCACAGATACGCAGTATTTT. The rearrangement links TRBV9 to TRBJ2-3; D is possibly TRBD2 (6 bases). Germline CDR1 SGDLS, CDR2 YYNGEE. The CDR3 contains 15 residues. V was trimmed by 4 bases and J by 1 base, leaving 13 bases between them.

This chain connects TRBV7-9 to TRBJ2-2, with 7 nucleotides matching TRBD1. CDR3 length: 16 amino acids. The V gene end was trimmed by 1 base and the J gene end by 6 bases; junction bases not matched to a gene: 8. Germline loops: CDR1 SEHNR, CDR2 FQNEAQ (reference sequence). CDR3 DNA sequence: TGTGCCAGCAGCTTAGGACGACAGGGCTATCCCGGGGAGCTGTTTTTT. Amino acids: CASSLGRQGYPGELFF.

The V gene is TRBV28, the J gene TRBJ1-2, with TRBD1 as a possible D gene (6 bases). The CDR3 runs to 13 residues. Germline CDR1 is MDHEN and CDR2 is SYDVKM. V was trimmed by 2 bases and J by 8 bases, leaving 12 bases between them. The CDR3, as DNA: TGTGCCAGCAGTTTAGGGGCAGGGGAGGGCTACACCTTC. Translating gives CASSLGAGEGYTF.